Each of the 27 T cell receptor beta chains below was sequenced from the same sample in a study of cytomegalovirus exposure and HLA in healthy donors (dated by TCRdb to 2016 to 2017). Library creation used the immunoSEQ multiplex PCR assay. Drawn from immuneACCESS, this table holds only the in-frame rearrangements with V and J called that TCRdb kept. Clones are partly lost; checked studies trace under half to an unresolved V gene and leave the rest unexplained. The sample contains around 300,000 clones, roughly 90% of them found a single time. The ten most abundant clones make up over 0.85% of the sample. The sample comprised PBMCs. The receptors here all came from a woman between 18 and 29 years old in good health and CMV-seronegative.

The chain links TRBV12-5 to TRBJ2-5; TRBD2 aligns across 7 bases. In germline, CDR1 is LGHNT, CDR2 FRNRAP. The CDR3 runs to 17 residues. Trimming cost V 0 bases and J 3 bases; bases outside gene matches: 10. CDR3 protein: CASGLVVSEGREETQYF. CDR3 DNA: TGTGCTAGTGGTTTGGTAGTCTCGGAAGGGAGGGAAGAGACCCAGTACTTC.

This chain joins TRBV6-1 and TRBJ2-7, with 7 bases that match TRBD2. The CDR3 extends over 13 amino acids. Unmatched junction bases numbered 5, after V lost 2 bases and J lost 7 bases. CDR1 and CDR2 (germline): MNHNS, SASEGT. The CDR3 sequence is CASSERTRGEQYF. The CDR3 region has the DNA TGTGCCAGCAGTGAAAGGACTAGGGGTGAGCAGTACTTC.

The chain employs TRBV6-6 and TRBJ2-7, with D perhaps TRBD2 (5 bases). The V end was cut by 0 bases, the J end by 6 bases, with 15 bases between. The CDR3 is made up of 15 amino acids. In germline, CDR1 is MNHNY, CDR2 SVGAGI (reference sequence). The CDR3 region has the DNA TGTGCCAGCAGTTACTCAGCCGGGATACTCCGCGAGCAGTACTTC. Translated: CASSYSAGILREQYF.

This clone has just one count. The chain is built from TRBV29-1 and TRBJ2-1; the match to TRBD1 covers 7 bases. The germline V gene has CDR1 SQVTM and CDR2 ANQGSEA. V shed 6 bases, J shed 4 bases, and the junction held 6 bases outside the gene matches. The CDR3 spans 13 residues. CDR3 residues: CSVAGTAYNEQFF. DNA of the CDR3: TGCAGCGTGGCCGGGACAGCTTACAATGAGCAGTTCTTC.

The rearrangement joins TRBV29-1 to TRBJ1-1, with D perhaps TRBD1 (5 bases). Germline V gives CDR1 SQVTM, CDR2 ANQGSEA. Trimming shortened V by 7 bases and J by 5 bases, and 20 bases separated the two germline ends. This CDR3 has 14 residues. CDR3 sequence reads: CSGERGGGGTEAFF. CDR3 in DNA: TGCAGCGGGGAACGCGGGGGTGGGGGGACTGAAGCTTTCTTT. The full variable domain, completed using reference TRBV29-1 and TRBJ1-1, is SAVISQKPSRDICQRGTSLTIQCQVDSQVTMMFWYRQQPGQSLTLIATANQGSEATYESGFVIDKFPISRPNLTFSTLTVSNMSPEDSSIYLCSGERGGGGTEAFFGQGTRLTVV.

J is TRBJ1-6 and V is TRBV28; 10 bases map to TRBD1. V gave up 5 bases and J gave up 7 bases; unmatched junction bases: 5. The germline V gene has CDR1 MDHEN and CDR2 SYDVKM. CDR3 length: 15 residues. CDR3 DNA sequence: TGTGCCAGCAGTGGGGGACAGGGGTTGAATTCACCCCTCCACTTT. Its translation: CASSGGQGLNSPLHF. Filled out from reference TRBV28 and TRBJ1-6, the complete variable domain reads DVKVTQSSRYLVKRTGEKVFLECVQDMDHENMFWYRQDPGLGLRLIYFSYDVKMKEKGDIPEGYSVSREKKERFSLILESASTNQTSMYLCASSGGQGLNSPLHFGNGTRLTVT.

V and J are TRBV6-5 and TRBJ2-7; 11 positions agree with TRBD2. J lost 3 bases, V lost 5 bases, and 6 bases had no gene match. In germline, CDR1 is MNHEY, CDR2 SVGAGI. CDR3 size: 15 residues. CDR3 in amino acids: CASSHLAGGHYEQYF. The CDR3, as DNA: TGTGCCAGCAGTCACCTAGCGGGAGGCCACTACGAGCAGTACTTC.

The CDR3 DNA is TGTGCCAGCAGCCCTCAACTTGACAGGTTCGCTCCGAGGGAGCTGTTTTTT. Amino acid sequence: CASSPQLDRFAPRELFF. The chain recombines TRBV7-6 with TRBJ2-2; a weak D match, TRBD1 (6 bases). The CDR3 has 17 amino acids. Germline CDR1 and CDR2: SGHVS and FNYEAQ. V was cut by 5 bases and J by 9 bases, with 25 bases left in between.

The gene calls are TRBV9 and TRBJ2-1; D gene unclear. Germline V lookup: CDR1 SGDLS, CDR2 YYNGEE. The CDR3 has 12 amino acids. V was pared by 4 bases and J by 7 bases, with 9 bases between. For the CDR3, the DNA is TGTGCCAGCAGCTATGGAGAGAATGAGCAGTTCTTC. Translating it yields CASSYGENEQFF.

This clone was observed a few times. In DNA form, the CDR3 reads TGTGCCATCAGTGCAGGGCCTAAGACCTCCTACGAGCAGTACTTC. This sequence encodes CAISAGPKTSYEQYF. V and J are TRBV10-3 and TRBJ2-7, with a possible D match to TRBD1 (5 bases). Trimming shortened V by 4 bases and J by 0 bases, and 13 bases separated the two germline ends. Germline V gives CDR1 ENHRY, CDR2 SYGVKD. The CDR3 covers 15 residues.

The chain employs TRBV28 and TRBJ1-5; no reliable D call. This CDR3 spans 12 amino acids. Between the trimmed V and J ends, which lost 8 bases and 6 bases, there was a span of 11 bases. Germline lookup yields CDR1 MDHEN and CDR2 SYDVKM. CDR3 nucleotides: TGTGCCAGCGAGCAGAGGAGTCAGCCCCAGCATTTT. Protein: CASEQRSQPQHF. Looking up the rest from reference TRBV28 and TRBJ1-5 gives the full variable domain: DVKVTQSSRYLVKRTGEKVFLECVQDMDHENMFWYRQDPGLGLRLIYFSYDVKMKEKGDIPEGYSVSREKKERFSLILESASTNQTSMYLCASEQRSQPQHFGDGTRLSIL.

V usage is TRBV28 and J usage is TRBJ1-3; no definite D call. The germline V gene has CDR1 MDHEN and CDR2 SYDVKM. This CDR3 contains 14 residues. V lost 4 bases, J lost 4 bases, and 11 bases lay in between. The CDR3 loop reads CASSSGGVGNTIYF. The CDR3 bases are TGTGCCAGCAGTTCCGGAGGAGTAGGAAACACCATATATTTT.

The chain uses TRBV9 and TRBJ1-1; D may be TRBD1 (6 bases). This CDR3 is 15 amino acids long. V was cut by 6 bases and J by 1 base, with 16 bases left in between. Per the germline V gene, CDR1 is SGDLS and CDR2 is YYNGEE. CDR3 sequence: CASKDLADRNTEAFF. CDR3 nucleotide sequence: TGTGCCAGCAAAGATCTGGCGGACAGGAACACTGAAGCTTTCTTT.

This chain uses TRBV9 with TRBJ2-3; the D gene is possibly TRBD1 (6 bases). Germline CDR1 and CDR2: SGDLS and YYNGEE. V lost 0 bases and J lost 5, with 13 bases in between. This CDR3 is built from 15 residues. CDR3: CASSVEGRGLDTQYF. The CDR3 DNA is TGTGCCAGCAGCGTAGAGGGCAGGGGATTAGATACGCAGTATTTT.

The chain carries TRBV23-1 and TRBJ2-7; TRBD2 agrees at 7 bases. TRBV23-1 is placed among ORFs of uncertain function. The CDR3 extends over 16 amino acids. V was pared by 0 bases and J by 2 bases, with 7 bases of the junction left unmatched. The CDR3 DNA sequence: TGCGCCAGCAGTCAATCGCTAGCCGGACTAGCCTACGAGCAGTACTTC. Translating gives CASSQSLAGLAYEQYF.

V and J are TRBV7-2 and TRBJ2-2, with D possibly TRBD2 on 5 matching bases. Trimming shortened V by 3 bases and J by 3 bases, and 17 bases separated the two germline ends. The CDR3 loop spans 17 amino acids. CDR1 is SGHTA and CDR2 is FQGNSA in the germline V gene. This chain's CDR3 is CASSLGWEYRDTGELFF. The CDR3 DNA sequence: TGTGCCAGCAGCTTGGGGTGGGAGTACCGGGACACCGGGGAGCTGTTTTTT.

Worth noting for this clone: Other DNA variants within this sample encode the same CDR3. This chain links TRBV30 with TRBJ2-5, with unresolved D. In germline, CDR1 is GTSNPN, CDR2 SVGIG (reference sequence). V was shortened by 2 bases and J by 4 bases, with 8 bases between the two germline ends. The CDR3 is 12 residues long. The CDR3 loop reads CAWSFARETQYF. CDR3 bases: TGTGCCTGGAGTTTCGCGCGAGAGACCCAGTACTTC. The full variable domain, in which reference TRBV30 and TRBJ2-5 provide the parts outside the CDR3, is SQTIHQWPATLVQPVGSPLSLECTVEGTSNPNLYWYRQAAGRGLQLLFYSVGIGQISSEVPQNLSASRPQDRQFILSSKKLLLSDSGFYLCAWSFARETQYFGPGTRLLVL.

This clone came up once. V gene TRBV19 combines with J gene TRBJ1-5; TRBD1 matches 8 bases. Trimming at V came to 4 bases and at J to 2 bases, leaving 13 bases not matched to a gene. The CDR3 is 18 residues long. Per germline, CDR1 LNHDA and CDR2 SQIVND (reference sequence). CDR3 bases: TGTGCCAGTAGTACCCCCCCAGGGGGCCGGCTGGGCAATCAGCCCCAGCATTTT. Residues: CASSTPPGGRLGNQPQHF.

This clone was seen a single time. V usage is TRBV29-1 and J usage is TRBJ2-2; a possible D gene is TRBD1 (5 bases). Germline lookup yields CDR1 SQVTM and CDR2 ANQGSEA. V lost 7 bases and J lost 5, with 17 bases in between. This CDR3 has 14 residues. Here the CDR3 DNA reads TGCAGCGGGTGGGGCTTTGGGGTGACCGGGGAGCTGTTTTTT. Translated, it gives CSGWGFGVTGELFF.

The V call is TRBV28, the J call TRBJ1-2; TRBD1 matches 9 bases. The germline CDR1 and CDR2 sequences are MDHEN and SYDVKM. The CDR3 runs 15 residues. The ends lost 1 base at V and 8 bases at J; junction bases unmatched: 8. The DNA for the CDR3 is TGTGCCAGCAGTTTATACCGGGACAGGGTATCAGGCTACACCTTC. It codes for CASSLYRDRVSGYTF.

The table lists this clone with a count of one. V gene TRBV5-5 combines with J gene TRBJ1-1, with 7 bases aligning to TRBD1. Germline assignment: CDR1 SGHKS and CDR2 YYEKEE (reference sequence). Trimming cost V 4 bases and J 0 bases; bases outside gene matches: 6. This CDR3 is 15 amino acids long. CDR3 bases: TGTGCCAGCAGCCCGAGACAGGGTATGAACACTGAAGCTTTCTTT. It codes for CASSPRQGMNTEAFF.

The genes are TRBV11-2 and TRBJ2-7; 11 positions match TRBD2. The CDR3 contains 13 residues. From germline, CDR1 is SGHAT and CDR2 FQNNGV. V lost 5 bases to trimming and J lost 10 bases; unmatched junction nucleotides: 7. In nucleotides, the CDR3 is TGTGCCAGCAGCCGGGACCTAGCGGGAGGCCAGTACTTC. It yields the protein CASSRDLAGGQYF.

The genes are TRBV6-4 and TRBJ2-2, with a tentative D call TRBD1 (6 bases). V dropped 3 bases and J dropped 0 bases, with 8 bases sitting between them. The germline V gene has CDR1 MRHNA and CDR2 SNTAGT. CDR3 size: 15 residues. The CDR3 sequence is CASSEGTSNTGELFF. The DNA for the CDR3 is TGTGCCAGCAGTGAGGGGACATCGAACACCGGGGAGCTGTTTTTT.

This clone was observed once. The chain has TRBV7-3 and TRBJ2-5, with D possibly being TRBD1 (6 bases). Per the germline V gene, CDR1 is SGHTA and CDR2 is FQGTGA. The CDR3 covers 15 residues. V was cut by 3 bases and J by 5 bases, with 16 bases left in between. CDR3: CASSFTGTPGETQYF. In DNA, the CDR3 is TGTGCCAGCAGCTTCACAGGGACCCCCGGCGAGACCCAGTACTTC. Full variable domain (rest looked up from reference TRBV7-3 and TRBJ2-5): GAGVSQTPSNKVTEKGKYVELRCDPISGHTALYWYRQSLGQGPEFLIYFQGTGAADDSGLPNDRFFAVRPEGSVSTLKIQRTERGDSAVYLCASSFTGTPGETQYFGPGTRLLVL.

The chain is built from TRBV25-1 and TRBJ2-2; TRBD2 agrees at 7 bases. The V gene's germline CDR1 is MGHDK and CDR2 SYGVNS. V dropped 1 base and J dropped 4; count of bases not matched to a gene: 0. The CDR3 is 14 amino acids. CDR3 sequence (DNA): TGTGCCAGCAGTGAATGGGGGGGCACCGGGGAGCTGTTTTTT. Encoded protein: CASSEWGGTGELFF. The variable domain in full, with the rest retrieved from reference TRBV25-1 and TRBJ2-2, is EADIYQTPRYLVIGTGKKITLECSQTMGHDKMYWYQQDPGMELHLIHYSYGVNSTEKGDLSSESTVSRIRTEHFPLTLESARPSHTSQYLCASSEWGGTGELFFGEGSRLTVL.

The CDR3 here is CARSSEGVGHGLFF. In DNA, the CDR3 is TGTGCCAGAAGCTCCGAAGGGGTGGGACACGGGCTGTTTTTT. The chain uses TRBV5-3 and TRBJ2-2; possibly TRBD1 for D (6 bases). TRBV5-3 is reported as an ORF; its role is uncertain. Trimming stripped 3 bases from V and 13 bases from J, with 19 bases between. This CDR3 comprises 14 residues.

The V gene is TRBV29-1, the J gene TRBJ1-1, with 10 bases aligning to TRBD1. V lost 5 bases, J lost 5 bases, and 8 bases stayed unmatched. The CDR3 spans 14 residues. Germline lookup yields CDR1 SQVTM and CDR2 ANQGSEA. Here the CDR3 DNA reads TGCAGCGTTAGCCGGGACAGGGGTAGGACTGAAGCTTTCTTT. Translated: CSVSRDRGRTEAFF.